This record concerns one TCR beta chain sequence. The antigen remains unidentified. The entry originates in a study of T cells after yellow fever vaccination. Study conclusions and caveats: Weaker, the secondary response peaked sooner, at day 5 versus 15.

TCRdb passed the 5' RACE reads through MiXCR, listing each CDR3 protein once. The sample gives tens of thousands of distinct CDR3 sequences, more than 5.5% of which show up once; more than 25% is in the top ten. CDR1 and CDR2 from the germline V gene are SGHDN and FVKESK. The CDR3 sequence is 17 residues long. V was clipped by 4 bases and J by 0 bases; unmatched bases: 4. The source was CD8+ T cells sorted from PBMCs, collected about 10 days after the first yellow fever vaccination. The receptor was derived from a man between 18 and 29 years old who received the YFV17D yellow fever vaccine. V is TRBV14 and J is TRBJ2-1; 12 bases are shared with TRBD2. In nucleotides, the CDR3 is TGTGCCAGCAGCCGGACTAGCGGGACCAGCTCCTACAATGAGCAGTTCTTC. Translating it yields CASSRTSGTSSYNEQFF.